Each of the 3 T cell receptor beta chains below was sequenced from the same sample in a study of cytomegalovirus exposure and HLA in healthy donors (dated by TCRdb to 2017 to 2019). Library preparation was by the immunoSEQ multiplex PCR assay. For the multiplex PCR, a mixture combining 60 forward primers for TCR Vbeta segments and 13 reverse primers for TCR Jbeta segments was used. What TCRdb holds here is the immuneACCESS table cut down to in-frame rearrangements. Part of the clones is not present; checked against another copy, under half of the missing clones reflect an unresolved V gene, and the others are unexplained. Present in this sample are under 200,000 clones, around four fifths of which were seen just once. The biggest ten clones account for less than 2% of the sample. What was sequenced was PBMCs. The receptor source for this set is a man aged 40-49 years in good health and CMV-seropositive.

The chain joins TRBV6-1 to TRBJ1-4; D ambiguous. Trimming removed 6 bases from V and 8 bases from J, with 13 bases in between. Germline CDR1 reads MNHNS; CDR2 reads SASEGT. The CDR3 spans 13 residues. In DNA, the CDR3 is TGTGCCAGCAGCCGTCGGGGAGGAGAAAAACTGTTTTTT. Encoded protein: CASSRRGGEKLFF.

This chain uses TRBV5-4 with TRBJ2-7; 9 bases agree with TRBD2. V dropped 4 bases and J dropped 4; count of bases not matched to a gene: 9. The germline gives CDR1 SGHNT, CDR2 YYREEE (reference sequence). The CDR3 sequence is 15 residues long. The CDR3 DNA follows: TGTGCCAGCAGCCCCGGGACTAGCCTTGGGTACGAGCAGTACTTC. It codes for CASSPGTSLGYEQYF. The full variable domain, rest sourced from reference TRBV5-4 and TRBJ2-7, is ETGVTQSPTHLIKTRGQQVTLRCSSQSGHNTVSWYQQALGQGPQFIFQYYREEENGRGNFPPRFSGLQFPNYSSELNVNALELDDSALYLCASSPGTSLGYEQYFGPGTRLTVT.

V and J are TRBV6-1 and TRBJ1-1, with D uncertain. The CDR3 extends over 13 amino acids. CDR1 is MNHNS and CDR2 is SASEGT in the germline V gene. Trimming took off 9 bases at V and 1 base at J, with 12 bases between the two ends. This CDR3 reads CASSTHTNTEAFF. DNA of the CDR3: TGTGCCAGTAGTACACATACGAACACTGAAGCTTTCTTT.